This TCR beta chain was captured in a study of T cell repertoires in cytomegalovirus infection. As to this clonotype: Antigen specificity is unknown.

Looked up from germline, CDR1 is SGHAT and CDR2 is FQNNGV. V was shortened by 2 bases and J by 4 bases, with 17 bases between the two germline ends. The CDR3 runs 16 residues. TCRdb recomputed calls from the reads with MiXCR, one row per CDR3 protein. The sample carries roughly 220,000 distinct CDR3 sequences, around two fifths recorded once. This receptor was taken from a human donor in good health (CMV status not recorded). Some clones in this sample may be carry-over from other donors' samples. The chain links TRBV11-2 to TRBJ1-1; the D gene is possibly TRBD1 (6 bases). Material: CD8+ T cells from cultured PBMCs, obtained from culture after CMV antigen stimulation. CDR3 DNA sequence: TGTGCCAGCAGCTTATGGGGAGGGGGACAACGCACTGAAGCTTTCTTT. Translated: CASSLWGGGQRTEAFF.